This TCR beta chain was captured by sequencing in a study of human T cells and chemical hapten exposure. Germline CDR1 reads SGHTA; CDR2 reads FQGTGA. V was shortened by 2 bases and J by 0 bases, with 11 bases between the two germline ends. This CDR3 contains 16 residues. Time point of the sample: pre-sensitization, week 0. Treatment given: therapeutic diphenylcyclopropenone sensitization with weekly scalp DPC. Sample donors consisted of patients with alopecia, aged 18 to 70 years, who were suitable for DPC. RNA extraction used unfractionated whole blood as the source of total RNA. A single record per CDR3 protein comes from TCRdb applying MiXCR to the RACE reads. Counted here are under 300,000 distinct CDR3 sequences, 8.6% occurring once; the ten biggest clones make up about 2.5%.

This clonotype was sampled from a woman aged 40 to 49 with alopecia areata. Some clones in this sample may be carry-over from other donors' samples. Material: whole blood, obtained in connection with sensitization to the hapten diphenylcyclopropenone (DPC). V usage is TRBV7-3 and J usage is TRBJ2-1; the D gene is possibly TRBD2 (5 bases). The CDR3 sequence: CASSLYPGSSYNEQFF. CDR3 coding DNA: TGTGCCAGCAGCTTATATCCGGGGAGCTCCTACAATGAGCAGTTCTTC.